This section outlines one TCR beta chain sequence together with its context. This specimen belongs to a study of control samples from healthy donors and cancer patients. This CDR3 spans 16 amino acids. V lost 0 bases and J 0 bases, leaving 6 bases between the germline ends. Germline assignment: CDR1 LGHNA and CDR2 YSLEER. The protocol was immunoSEQ multiplex PCR, while the TCRdb copy is restricted to in-frame clones and leaves out a portion. The data hold some 120,000 clones, with roughly nine tenths observed a single time. This TCR was sampled from a woman between 18 and 29 years old in good health. Sequencing was performed on blood. V and J are TRBV4-3 and TRBJ2-6; D not resolved. CDR3 loop: CASSQDSYSGANVLTF. The CDR3 nucleotides read TGCGCCAGCAGCCAAGACAGTTACTCTGGGGCCAACGTCCTGACTTTC.